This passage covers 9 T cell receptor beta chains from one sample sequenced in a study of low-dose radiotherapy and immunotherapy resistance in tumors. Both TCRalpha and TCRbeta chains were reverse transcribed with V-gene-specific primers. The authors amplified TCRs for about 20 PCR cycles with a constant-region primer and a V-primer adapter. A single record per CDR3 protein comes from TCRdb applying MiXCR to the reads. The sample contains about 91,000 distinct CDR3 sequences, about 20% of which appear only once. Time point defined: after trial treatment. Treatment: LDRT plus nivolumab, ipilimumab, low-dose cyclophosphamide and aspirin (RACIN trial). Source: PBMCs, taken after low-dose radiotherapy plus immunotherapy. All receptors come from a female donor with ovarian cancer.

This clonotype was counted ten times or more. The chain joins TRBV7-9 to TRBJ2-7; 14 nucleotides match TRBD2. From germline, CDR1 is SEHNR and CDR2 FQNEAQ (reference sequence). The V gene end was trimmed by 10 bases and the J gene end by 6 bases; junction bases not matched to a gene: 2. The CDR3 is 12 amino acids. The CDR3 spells CATGLAGAEQYF. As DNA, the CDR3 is TGTGCCACGGGACTAGCGGGAGCCGAGCAGTACTTC.

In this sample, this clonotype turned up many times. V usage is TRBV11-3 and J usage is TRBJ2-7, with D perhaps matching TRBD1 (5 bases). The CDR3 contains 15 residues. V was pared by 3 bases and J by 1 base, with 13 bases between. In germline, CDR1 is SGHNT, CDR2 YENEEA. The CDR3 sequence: CASSLMGQGSYEQYF. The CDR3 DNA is TGTGCCAGCAGCTTGATGGGGCAGGGATCCTACGAGCAGTACTTC. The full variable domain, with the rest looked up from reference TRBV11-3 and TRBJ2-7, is EAGVVQSPRYKIIEKKQPVAFWCNPISGHNTLYWYLQNLGQGPELLIRYENEEAVDDSQLPKDRFSAERLKGVDSTLKIQPAELGDSAVYLCASSLMGQGSYEQYFGPGTRLTVT.

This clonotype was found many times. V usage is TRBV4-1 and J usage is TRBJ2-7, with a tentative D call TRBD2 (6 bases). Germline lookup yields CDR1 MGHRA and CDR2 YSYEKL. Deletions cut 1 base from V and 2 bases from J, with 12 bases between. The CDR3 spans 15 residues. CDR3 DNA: TGCGCCAGCAGCCAAGGGACTATGACGGCCTACGAGCAGTACTTC. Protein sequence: CASSQGTMTAYEQYF.

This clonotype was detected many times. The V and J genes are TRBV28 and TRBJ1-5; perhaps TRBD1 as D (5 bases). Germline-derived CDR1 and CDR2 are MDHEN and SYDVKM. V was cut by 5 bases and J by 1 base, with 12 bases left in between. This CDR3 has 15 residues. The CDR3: CASSPSRGSNQPQHF. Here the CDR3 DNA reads TGTGCCAGCAGTCCCTCGCGGGGGAGCAATCAGCCCCAGCATTTT.

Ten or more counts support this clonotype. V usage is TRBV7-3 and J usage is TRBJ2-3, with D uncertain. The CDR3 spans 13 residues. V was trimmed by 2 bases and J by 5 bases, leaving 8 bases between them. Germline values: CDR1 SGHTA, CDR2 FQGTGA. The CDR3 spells CASSLGRGDTQYF. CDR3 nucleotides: TGTGCCAGCAGCTTAGGTCGCGGAGATACGCAGTATTTT.

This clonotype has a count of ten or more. The CDR3 DNA is TGTGCCAGCAGTCTTAGCGGGGGGAAGTTGGAGACCCAGTACTTC. Translation: CASSLSGGKLETQYF. This chain joins TRBV28 and TRBJ2-5; 10 positions match TRBD2. There are 15 residues in the CDR3. From germline, CDR1 is MDHEN and CDR2 SYDVKM. V was pared by 5 bases and J by 5 bases, with 8 bases of the junction left unmatched.

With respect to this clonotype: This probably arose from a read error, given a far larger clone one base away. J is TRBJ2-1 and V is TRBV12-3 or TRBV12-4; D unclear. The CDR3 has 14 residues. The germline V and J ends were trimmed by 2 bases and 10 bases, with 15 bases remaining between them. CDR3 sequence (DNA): TGTGCCAGCAGTTTAAAGCAGGTGCCCTACGAGCAGTTCTTC. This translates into CASSLKQVPYEQFF.

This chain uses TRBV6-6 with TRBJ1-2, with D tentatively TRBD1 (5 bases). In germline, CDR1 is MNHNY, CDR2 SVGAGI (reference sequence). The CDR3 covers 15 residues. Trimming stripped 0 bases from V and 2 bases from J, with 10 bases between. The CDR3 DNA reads TGTGCCAGCAGTTACTCCATCGACAGCAACTATGGCTACACCTTC. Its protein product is CASSYSIDSNYGYTF.

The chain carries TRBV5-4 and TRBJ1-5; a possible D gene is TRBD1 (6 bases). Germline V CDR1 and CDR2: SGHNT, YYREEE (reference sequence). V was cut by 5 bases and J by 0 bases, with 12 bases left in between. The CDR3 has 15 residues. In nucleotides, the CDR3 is TGTGCCAGCAGTGGTTGGGGGGCTAGCAATCAGCCCCAGCATTTT. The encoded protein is CASSGWGASNQPQHF.